This TCR beta chain was obtained from a study of regulatory T cells in long-lasting Graves disease. The sample's time point: newly diagnosed GD, antithyroid drugs for less than 3 months. Construction of the TCR library relied on RNA isolated from PBMCs. This clonotype was found many times. Germline CDR1 LGHDT, CDR2 YNNKEL (reference sequence). V dropped 4 bases and J dropped 7; count of bases not matched to a gene: 15. The CDR3 length is 17 residues. Building the TCR beta libraries relied on iRepertoire HTBI primers, and CDR3 regions underwent Arm-PCR. MiXCR, run by TCRdb on the multiplex PCR reads, gives a single entry per CDR3 protein. The top ten clones hold roughly a fifth of a sample with about 330,000 distinct CDR3 sequences, roughly 15% of them seen once. The same specimen was also included in a second study, on T cells in Graves' hyperthyroidism and ophthalmopathy. That investigation notes: The HTBI primer set served for first-round RT-PCR of the TCR CDR3.

The sequence came from a woman aged 18 to 35 with Graves disease. The input for sequencing was peripheral blood mononuclear cells (PBMCs), taken at new diagnosis, from a patient treated with antithyroid drugs. J is TRBJ2-4 and V is TRBV3-1; 8 bases are a match to TRBD2. The CDR3 region is CASSPHLSGAGGNIQYF. The CDR3 DNA reads as TGTGCCAGCAGCCCCCACCTTAGCGGGGCCGGCGGGAACATTCAGTACTTC.